These T cell receptor beta chains were read from a single sample in a study of radiotherapy plus CTLA-4 blockade in lung cancer. Assay: immunoSEQ multiplex PCR; the TCRdb copy retains only in-frame clones and omits some. The sample lists roughly 53,000 clones, 84% occurring once. The sample here was peripheral blood, taken from a patient treated with radiotherapy plus ipilimumab. The receptors stem from a human donor with non-small cell lung cancer whose response to radiotherapy plus ipilimumab could not be evaluated. The CDR3 runs from the conserved cysteine through the conserved F or W. The D gene is left open where the match is weak. Expanded clones are given a class, and other clones once, few, many or no size at all.

clone_size	v_call	d_call	j_call	cdr3_nt	cdr3_aa
once	TRBV5-1	TRBD1	TRBJ1-3	TGCGCCAGCAGCTTACAGGGGGCAGCTGGAAACACCATATATTTT	CASSLQGAAGNTIYF
once	TRBV28	NA	TRBJ1-2	TGTGCCAGTTTGCAGGGTGCTGGCTACACCTTC	CASLQGAGYTF
NA	TRBV27	TRBD1	TRBJ2-7	TGTGCCAGCAGTTTCCTTAGACGGACAGGGGCCTACGAGCAGTACTTC	CASSFLRRTGAYEQYF
medium-sized	TRBV29-1	NA	TRBJ2-1	TGCAGCGTCGGAGAGGAGCAGTTCTTC	CSVGEEQFF
NA	TRBV2	NA	TRBJ2-1	TGTGCCAGCAGTGAAGTCTCTGCCGGTGAGCAGTTCTTC	CASSEVSAGEQFF
NA	TRBV29-1	NA	TRBJ1-4	TGCAGCGTGGGGGGGGCGCTTAATGAAAAACTGTTTTTT	CSVGGALNEKLFF
NA	TRBV9	NA	TRBJ2-3	TGTGCCAGCAGCCTATACTCGGACAGTTACACAGATACGCAGTATTTT	CASSLYSDSYTDTQYF
few	TRBV9	TRBD2	TRBJ2-1	TGTGCCAGCAGCCCAATCAGCGGGAGTGGGGATGAGCAGTTCTTC	CASSPISGSGDEQFF
once	TRBV19	TRBD1	TRBJ1-1	TGTGCCAGTAGCAGCAGGGGGAATTCGGCTTTCTTT	CASSSRGNSAFF
NA	TRBV7-6	NA	TRBJ1-5	TGTGCCAGCAGCGAGGGGGTGAATCAGCCCCAGCATTTT	CASSEGVNQPQHF
NA	TRBV7-9	TRBD1	TRBJ2-2	TGTGCCAGCAGTTTACAGGGGGCCGGCGGGGAGCTGTTTTTT	CASSLQGAGGELFF
NA	TRBV5-4	NA	TRBJ2-5	TGTGCCAGCAGCCGGGTCAGAGAGACCCAGTACTTC	CASSRVRETQYF
NA	TRBV28	TRBD2	TRBJ2-7	TGTGCCAGCAGTTCCCCGGGACTAGCGGCAACTTATAACTCGGAGTACTTC	CASSSPGLAATYNSEYF
NA	TRBV6-5	TRBD2	TRBJ2-7	TGTGCCAGCAGTTACGCAAAGAGCCGGGGGGACGAGCAGTACTTC	CASSYAKSRGDEQYF
NA	TRBV21-1	NA	TRBJ2-1	TGTGCCAGCAGCCTTCGGCCGGAGCGGGCTACTTTGGGTGAGCAGTTCTTC	CASSLRPERATLGEQFF
NA	TRBV7-9	TRBD1	TRBJ1-4	TGTGCCAGCAGCCTATCGCTACAGGGGGTCACTAATGAAAAACTGTTTTTT	CASSLSLQGVTNEKLFF
NA	TRBV9	NA	TRBJ2-7	TGTGCCAGCAGCGTAGGGGGCGGCGAGCAGTACTTC	CASSVGGGEQYF
NA	TRBV5-1	NA	TRBJ2-3	TGCGCCAGCAGCTTGGATCGGACAGATACGCAGTATTTT	CASSLDRTDTQYF
NA	TRBV7-9	TRBD2	TRBJ2-2	TGTGCCAGCAGCTCGACTAGCGGGAGAGGTACCGGGGAGCTGTTTTTT	CASSSTSGRGTGELFF
NA	TRBV6-5	TRBD1	TRBJ2-1	TGTGCCAGCAGTCCGGACAGGATAAAGGTTGAGCAGTTCTTC	CASSPDRIKVEQFF
NA	TRBV5-1	TRBD2	TRBJ2-7	TGCGCCAGCAGCTTGGTGGGGACTAGCCCAACCTCCTACGAGCAGTACTTC	CASSLVGTSPTSYEQYF
NA	TRBV6-5	TRBD2	TRBJ2-1	TGTGCCAGCAGTCCCCCGGGACTATTACAGAATGAGCAGTTCTTC	CASSPPGLLQNEQFF
once	TRBV29-1	NA	TRBJ2-4	TGCAGCGTTCATACAGGTTCCCTAGCCAAAAACATTCAGTACTTC	CSVHTGSLAKNIQYF
NA	TRBV5-5	TRBD1	TRBJ2-7	TGTGCCAGCAGCTGGACAGGGCGTAGCTCCTACGAGCAGTACTTC	CASSWTGRSSYEQYF
NA	TRBV5-6	NA	TRBJ2-2	TGTGCCAGCAGCTTTGACAGTCTCACCGGGGAGCTGTTTTTT	CASSFDSLTGELFF
NA	TRBV5-1	TRBD1	TRBJ2-1	TGCGCCAGCAGCCCGGGACAGGGGTCCCACAATGAGCAGTTCTTC	CASSPGQGSHNEQFF
NA	TRBV29-1	NA	TRBJ2-7	TGCAGCGCCACCCGACAGGACGCATCCTACGAGCAGTACTTC	CSATRQDASYEQYF
NA	TRBV6-1	NA	TRBJ2-7	TGTGCCAGCAGTCGAGGCCGGCCCTACGAGCAGTACTTC	CASSRGRPYEQYF
NA	TRBV28	NA	TRBJ1-4	TGTGCCAGCAGTTTAGGGCAGTGGAAAGGAAAACTGTTTTTT	CASSLGQWKGKLFF
NA	TRBV18	NA	TRBJ1-5	TGTGCCAGCTCACACCGCGTTAGCAATCAGCCCCAGCATTTT	CASSHRVSNQPQHF
NA	TRBV5-1	NA	TRBJ1-3	TGCGCCAGCAGCTTGGGACACTCGGGGGACACCATATATTTT	CASSLGHSGDTIYF
NA	TRBV14	TRBD1	TRBJ2-5	TGTGCCAGCAGCGACAGGGTAAAAGAGACCCAGTACTTC	CASSDRVKETQYF
once	TRBV5-4	NA	TRBJ2-7	TGTGCCAGCAGCTCCCGGGACGGGAGCTCCTACGAGCAGTACTTC	CASSSRDGSSYEQYF
NA	TRBV28	NA	TRBJ1-5	TGTGCCAGCATTCTGGGGGGGTTTGCTAATCAGCCCCAGCATTTT	CASILGGFANQPQHF
NA	TRBV29-1	NA	TRBJ1-1	TGCAGCGTCGCAGAGTCTCGGAGGGCTTTCTTT	CSVAESRRAFF
NA	TRBV27	NA	TRBJ2-7	TGTGCCAGCAGTTTAGGGCAGGGCCCTTTAAGGCAGTACTTC	CASSLGQGPLRQYF